This TCR beta chain was documented in a study of cytomegalovirus exposure and HLA in healthy donors (dated by TCRdb to the late 2010s). Turning to the overall study: The approximately 710 repertoires of the first cohort and the roughly 110 validation repertoires were produced on the same platform, according to a later analysis. To predict cytomegalovirus infection status, the study combined high-throughput TCR immunosequencing, statistical association of individual TCRs with disease status, and machine learning. In addition to the first cohort of 650 to 800 subjects, a separate validation cohort of approximately 110 different subjects was used. The study aimed to test whether signatures of past pathogen exposure could be identified by cataloging public T cell receptors. Points the paper makes about the study in general: All 120 or so repertoires were used to score co-occurrence in the validation cohort in a later analysis, because that analysis had no HLA typing for the cohort. The study listed 170 or so TCR beta chains as associated with cytomegalovirus. A few of the identified cytomegalovirus-associated TCR beta chains were confirmed in vitro to be specific for cytomegalovirus antigens. Across donors, most TCR sequences were observed very rarely, whereas some public TCRs were present in many individuals. The classifier was reported to diagnose cytomegalovirus status with high specificity and sensitivity in both the original and validation cohorts. A later analysis found that TCRs clustered in the first cohort also tended to co-occur in the 120 or so validation repertoires, with more than 90% of cluster scores above 0. The authors suggested that the approach could potentially be generalized to other disease states and immunological phenotypes.

Inclusive of the bounding cysteine and phenylalanine, the CDR3 is 12 residues long. Only the CDR3 part of the read is kept: 36 bases, read in frame from the first base. Taken from the germline V gene, the CDR1 and CDR2 loops are SGHDT and YYEEEE. V sheds 4 bases and J sheds 6 bases, leaving 11 bases between their ends. The donors belonged to the validation cohort of over a hundred subjects, which was separate from the approximately 610-subject first cohort. The library was built by means of the immunoSEQ multiplex PCR assay. In the paper's pipeline: A statistical classification framework was built for diagnosing cytomegalovirus status from the catalog of TCR beta chain sequences. What TCRdb holds here is the immuneACCESS table cut down to in-frame rearrangements. Part of the clones is not present; checked against another copy, under half of the missing clones reflect an unresolved V gene, and the others are unexplained. The DNA was the basis for D and trimming; V, J and clone size are from that table. The sample records under 200,000 clones, 80% to 90% of which are singletons. The ten largest clones add up to around 5% of the sample.

As regards this clone: Its antigen specificity is not known. The input lacks base qualities; no much larger clone sits a single base away.

This receptor chain uses TRBV5-6 and TRBJ2-7, with TRBD2 perhaps the D gene, on 6 matching bases. The sequencing input was PBMCs. The clonotype comes from a woman aged 30 to 39 in good health and CMV-seronegative. CDR3 protein: CASSLQGLEQYF. The DNA sequence reads TGTGCCAGCAGCCTCCAGGGACTCGAGCAGTACTTC. Joined to the reference TRBV5-6 and TRBJ2-7 proteins, this CDR3 gives the full variable domain: DAGVTQSPTHLIKTRGQQVTLRCSPKSGHDTVSWYQQALGQGPQFIFQYYEEEERQRGNFPDRFSGHQFPNYSSELNVNALLLGDSALYLCASSLQGLEQYFGPGTRLTVT.